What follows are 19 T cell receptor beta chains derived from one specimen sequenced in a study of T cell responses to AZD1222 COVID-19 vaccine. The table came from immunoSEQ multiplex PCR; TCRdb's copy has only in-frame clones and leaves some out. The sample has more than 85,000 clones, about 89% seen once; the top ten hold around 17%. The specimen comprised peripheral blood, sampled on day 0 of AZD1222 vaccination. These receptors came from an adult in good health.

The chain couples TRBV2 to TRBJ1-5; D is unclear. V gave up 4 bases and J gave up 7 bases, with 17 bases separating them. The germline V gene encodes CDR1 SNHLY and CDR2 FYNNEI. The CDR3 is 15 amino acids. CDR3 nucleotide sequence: TGTGCCAGCAGTGTGGAGGCACTCCTGTGGCAGCCCCAGCATTTT. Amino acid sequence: CASSVEALLWQPQHF.

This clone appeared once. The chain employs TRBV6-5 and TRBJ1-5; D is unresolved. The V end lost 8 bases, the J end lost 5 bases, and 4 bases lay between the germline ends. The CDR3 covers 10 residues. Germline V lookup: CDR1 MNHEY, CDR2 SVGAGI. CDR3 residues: CASGDQPQHF. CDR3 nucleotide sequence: TGTGCCAGCGGCGATCAGCCCCAGCATTTT.

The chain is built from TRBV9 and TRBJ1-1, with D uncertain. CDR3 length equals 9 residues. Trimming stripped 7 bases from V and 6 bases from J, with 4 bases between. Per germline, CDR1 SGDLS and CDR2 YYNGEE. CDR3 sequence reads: CASGAEAFF. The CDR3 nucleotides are TGTGCCAGCGGGGCTGAAGCTTTCTTT.

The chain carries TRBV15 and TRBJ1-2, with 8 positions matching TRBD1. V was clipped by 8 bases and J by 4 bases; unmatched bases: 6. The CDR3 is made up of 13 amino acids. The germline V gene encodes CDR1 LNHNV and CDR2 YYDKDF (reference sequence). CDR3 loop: CATAGQGLYGYTF. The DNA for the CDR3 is TGTGCCACCGCTGGACAGGGCCTCTATGGCTACACCTTC.

CDR3 coding DNA: TGCGCCAGCAGCTTGGGGACAGCAAGAGGAGAGACCCAGTACTTC. Amino acids: CASSLGTARGETQYF. The V gene is TRBV5-1, the J gene TRBJ2-5, with D tentatively TRBD1 (6 bases). Germline V lookup: CDR1 SGHRS, CDR2 YFSETQ. The CDR3 covers 15 residues. Trimming took 0 bases from V and 4 from J, leaving 13 bases between them.

CDR3 DNA: TGTGCCAGCAGCTTGGCCATACTCGAAAACACCATATATTTT. This translates into CASSLAILENTIYF. This chain joins TRBV5-5 and TRBJ1-3; D not resolved. V lost 0 bases, J lost 6 bases, and 10 bases lay in between. The CDR3 contains 14 residues. The germline CDR1 and CDR2 sequences are SGHKS and YYEKEE (reference sequence).

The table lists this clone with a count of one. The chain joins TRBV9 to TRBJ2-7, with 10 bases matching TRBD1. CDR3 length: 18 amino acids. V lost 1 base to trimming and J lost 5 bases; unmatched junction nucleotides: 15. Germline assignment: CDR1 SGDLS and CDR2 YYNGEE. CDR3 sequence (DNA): TGTGCCAGCAGCGTAAAAATACCGGGAGGGGACAGGGGACACGAGCAGTACTTC. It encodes CASSVKIPGGDRGHEQYF. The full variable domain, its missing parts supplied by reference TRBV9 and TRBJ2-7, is DSGVTQTPKHLITATGQRVTLRCSPRSGDLSVYWYQQSLDQGLQFLIQYYNGEERAKGNILERFSAQQFPDLHSELNLSSLELGDSALYFCASSVKIPGGDRGHEQYFGPGTRLTVT.

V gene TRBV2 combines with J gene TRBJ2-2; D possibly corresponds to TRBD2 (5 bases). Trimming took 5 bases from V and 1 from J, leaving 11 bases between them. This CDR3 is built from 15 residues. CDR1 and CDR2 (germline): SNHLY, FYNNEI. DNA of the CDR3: TGTGCCAGCAGTCAGGAGGAGGTGAACACCGGGGAGCTGTTTTTT. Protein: CASSQEEVNTGELFF.

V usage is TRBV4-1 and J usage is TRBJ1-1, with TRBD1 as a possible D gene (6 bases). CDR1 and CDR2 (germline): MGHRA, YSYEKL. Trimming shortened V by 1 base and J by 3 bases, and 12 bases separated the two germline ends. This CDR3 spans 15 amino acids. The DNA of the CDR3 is TGCGCCAGCAGCCAAGCTCGACCAGGGGACACTGAAGCTTTCTTT. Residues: CASSQARPGDTEAFF.

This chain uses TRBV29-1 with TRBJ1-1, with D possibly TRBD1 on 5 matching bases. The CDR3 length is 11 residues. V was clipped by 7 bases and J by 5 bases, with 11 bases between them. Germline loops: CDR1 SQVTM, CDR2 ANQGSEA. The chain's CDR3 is CSGGLLTEAFF. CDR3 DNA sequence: TGCAGCGGGGGGTTACTGACTGAAGCTTTCTTT.

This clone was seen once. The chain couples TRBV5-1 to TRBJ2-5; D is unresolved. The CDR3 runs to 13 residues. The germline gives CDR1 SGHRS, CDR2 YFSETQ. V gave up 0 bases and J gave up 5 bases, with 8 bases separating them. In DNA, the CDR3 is TGCGCCAGCAGCTTGGGGCCTGGGGAGACCCAGTACTTC. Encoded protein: CASSLGPGETQYF.

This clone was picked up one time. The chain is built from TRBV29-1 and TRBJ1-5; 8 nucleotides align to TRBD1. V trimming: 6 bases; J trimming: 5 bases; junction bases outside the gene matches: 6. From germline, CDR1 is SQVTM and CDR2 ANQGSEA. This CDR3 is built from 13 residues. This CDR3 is CSVRTGPDQPQHF. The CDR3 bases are TGCAGCGTCAGGACAGGGCCGGATCAGCCCCAGCATTTT.

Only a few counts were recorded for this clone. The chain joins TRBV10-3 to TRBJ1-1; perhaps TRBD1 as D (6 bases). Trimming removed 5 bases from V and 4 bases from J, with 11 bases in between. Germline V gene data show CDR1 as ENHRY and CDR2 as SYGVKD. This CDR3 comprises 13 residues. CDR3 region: CAISQDSGTEAFF. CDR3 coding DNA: TGTGCCATCAGTCAGGACAGTGGCACTGAAGCTTTCTTT.

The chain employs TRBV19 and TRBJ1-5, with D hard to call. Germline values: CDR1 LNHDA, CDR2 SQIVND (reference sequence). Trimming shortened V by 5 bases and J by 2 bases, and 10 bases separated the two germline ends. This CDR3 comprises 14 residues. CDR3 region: CASSFQIGNQPQHF. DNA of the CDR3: TGTGCCAGTAGTTTCCAGATTGGCAATCAGCCCCAGCATTTT.

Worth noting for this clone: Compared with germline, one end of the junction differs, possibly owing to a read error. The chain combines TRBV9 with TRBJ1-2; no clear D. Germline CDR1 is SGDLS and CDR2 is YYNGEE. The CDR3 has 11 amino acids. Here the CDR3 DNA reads TGTGCCAGCGAATTAAACTACGGCTACACCTTC. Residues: CASELNYGYTF.

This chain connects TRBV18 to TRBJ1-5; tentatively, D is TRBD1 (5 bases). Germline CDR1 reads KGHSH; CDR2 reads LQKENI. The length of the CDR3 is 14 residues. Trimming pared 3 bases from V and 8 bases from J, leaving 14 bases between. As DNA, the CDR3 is TGTGCCAGCTCACCCCGGCGGGCGGGGGAGCCCCAGCATTTT. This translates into CASSPRRAGEPQHF. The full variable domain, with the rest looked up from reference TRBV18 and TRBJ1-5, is NAGVMQNPRHLVRRRGQEARLRCSPMKGHSHVYWYRQLPEEGLKFMVYLQKENIIDESGMPKERFSAEFPKEGPSILRIQQVVRGDSAAYFCASSPRRAGEPQHFGDGTRLSIL.

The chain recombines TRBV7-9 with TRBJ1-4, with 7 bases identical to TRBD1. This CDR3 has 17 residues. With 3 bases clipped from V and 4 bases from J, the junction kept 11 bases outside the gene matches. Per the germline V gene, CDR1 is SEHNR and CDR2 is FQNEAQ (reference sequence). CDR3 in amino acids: CASSLGGGAGSNEKLFF. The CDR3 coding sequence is TGTGCCAGCAGCTTGGGAGGGGGCGCAGGGAGTAATGAAAAACTGTTTTTT.

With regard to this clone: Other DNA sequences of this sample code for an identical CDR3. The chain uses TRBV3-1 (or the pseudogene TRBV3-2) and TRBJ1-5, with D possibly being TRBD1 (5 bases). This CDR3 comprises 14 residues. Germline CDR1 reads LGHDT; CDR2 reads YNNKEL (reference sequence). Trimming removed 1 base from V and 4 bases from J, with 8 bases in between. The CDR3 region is CASSQGPGNQPQHF. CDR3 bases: TGTGCCAGCAGCCAAGGACCAGGGAATCAGCCCCAGCATTTT.

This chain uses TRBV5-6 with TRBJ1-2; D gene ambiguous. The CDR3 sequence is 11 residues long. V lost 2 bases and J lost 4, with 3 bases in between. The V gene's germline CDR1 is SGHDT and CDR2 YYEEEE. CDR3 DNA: TGTGCCAGCAGCTTAACCTATGGCTACACCTTC. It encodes CASSLTYGYTF.